These 10 T cell receptor beta chains share one sample of origin, sequenced in a study of molecular identifiers for immune sequencing clone quantification. A single record per CDR3 protein comes from TCRdb applying MiXCR to the PCR reads. The sample shows approximately 550,000 distinct CDR3 sequences, about a fifth of them seen only once. Input material: naive CD8+ T cells from blood, with Jurkat cell RNA spiked in. Subset of the sample: FACS-sorted CD8+CD4-CCR7+CD45RA+ naive T cells. The source is a human donor in good health. Some libraries in this study had Jurkat cell RNA spiked in.

The table lists this clonotype with many counts. The chain joins TRBV13 to TRBJ2-5; unclear D gene. CDR3 length: 16 amino acids. V lost 5 bases and J lost 5, with 21 bases in between. Germline CDR1 and CDR2: PRHDT and FYEKMQ (reference sequence). The CDR3 sequence: CASSEGGGRERETQYF. The CDR3 nucleotides are TGTGCCAGCAGCGAAGGTGGTGGTCGCGAACGCGAGACCCAGTACTTC.

This clonotype has a count of ten or more. This chain links TRBV21-1 with TRBJ1-1. TRBV21-1 is shown as a pseudogene. The CDR3 has 15 amino acids. CDR3 amino acids: CASSPTYAVGTEAFF. The DNA for the CDR3 is TGTGCCAGCAGCCCTACGTACGCTGTTGGCACTGAAGCTTTCTTT.

There are many counts of this clonotype. One junction end disagrees with the germline gene, perhaps due to a read error. This sequence joins TRBV9 and TRBJ2-7, with D tentatively TRBD2 (7 bases). Germline CDR1 reads SGDLS; CDR2 reads YYNGEE. This CDR3 contains 15 residues. For the CDR3, the DNA is TGTGCCAGCAGTCAAGGGGGGGGGCGCTCCCACGAGCAGTACTTC. Protein sequence: CASSQGGGRSHEQYF.

Regarding this clonotype: This could be a read error, since a much larger clone is one nucleotide away. V gene TRBV6-6 combines with J gene TRBJ2-1; TRBD2 matches 11 bases. Germline V CDR1 and CDR2: MNHNY, SVGAGI (reference sequence). The CDR3 has 19 amino acids. CDR3 sequence (DNA): TGTGTCAGCAGTAACACGGGACTAGCGGTCCTACTGGGGGACAATGAGCAGTTCTTC. Translating gives CVSSNTGLAVLLGDNEQFF.

There are many counts of this clonotype. The CDR3 DNA reads as TGCAGTGCTAGAGATTCGGGTGCCGAGCAGTACTTC. Translated: CSARDSGAEQYF. V gene TRBV20-1 combines with J gene TRBJ2-7, with D unclear. Germline CDR1 DFQATT, CDR2 SNEGSKA (reference sequence). This CDR3 spans 12 amino acids. The V end was cut by 0 bases, the J end by 6 bases, with 9 bases between.

This clonotype was seen many times. The genes are TRBV6-2 or TRBV6-3 and TRBJ2-3, with unresolved D. There are 15 residues in the CDR3. Deletions cut 6 bases from V and 2 bases from J, with 15 bases between. Germline CDR1 is MNHEY and CDR2 is SVGEGT. CDR3 sequence: CASRPPDGYTDTQYF. The CDR3 DNA reads TGTGCCAGCAGGCCTCCGGACGGCTACACAGATACGCAGTATTTT.

With regard to this clonotype: A much larger clone is a single base away; this may be a read error. The chain combines TRBV4-1 with TRBJ1-2; D not certain. The CDR3 length is 14 residues. V lost 0 bases, J lost 4 bases, and 9 bases lay in between. Germline-derived CDR1 and CDR2 are MGHRA and YSYEKL. CDR3 amino acids: CASSQERGGYGYTF. Here the CDR3 DNA reads TGCGCCAGCAGCCAAGAGCGGGGAGGCTATGGCTACACCTTC.

This clonotype appeared a few times. This chain uses TRBV20-1 with TRBJ2-7; the match to TRBD2 covers 13 bases. V trimming: 0 bases; J trimming: 5 bases; junction bases outside the gene matches: 7. Per germline, CDR1 DFQATT and CDR2 SNEGSKA (reference sequence). There are 16 residues in the CDR3. The CDR3 protein is CSARDGLAGVSDEQYF. For the CDR3, the DNA is TGCAGTGCTAGAGATGGACTAGCGGGGGTATCGGACGAGCAGTACTTC.

Only a few counts were recorded for this clonotype. V and J are TRBV6-2 or TRBV6-3 and TRBJ2-7, with 9 nucleotides matching TRBD2. V lost 4 bases and J lost 5; bases outside the gene matches: 15. This CDR3 comprises 17 residues. Germline V CDR1 and CDR2: MNHEY, SVGEGT. The DNA for the CDR3 is TGTGCCAGCAGTTTGACAGCGGGAGGACTTACCTGGGACGAGCAGTACTTC. Encoded protein: CASSLTAGGLTWDEQYF.

A note on this clonotype: A much more abundant neighbour one base away suggests this may be a read error. The chain couples TRBV7-9 to TRBJ2-7; tentative D call: TRBD1 (6 bases). Germline loops: CDR1 SEHNR, CDR2 FQNEAQ (reference sequence). This CDR3 has 16 residues. The CDR3 nucleotides are TGTGCCAGCAGCCCGCCAGGGGTAGGCTATACCTACGTGCAGTACTTC. This codes for CASSPPGVGYTYVQYF.